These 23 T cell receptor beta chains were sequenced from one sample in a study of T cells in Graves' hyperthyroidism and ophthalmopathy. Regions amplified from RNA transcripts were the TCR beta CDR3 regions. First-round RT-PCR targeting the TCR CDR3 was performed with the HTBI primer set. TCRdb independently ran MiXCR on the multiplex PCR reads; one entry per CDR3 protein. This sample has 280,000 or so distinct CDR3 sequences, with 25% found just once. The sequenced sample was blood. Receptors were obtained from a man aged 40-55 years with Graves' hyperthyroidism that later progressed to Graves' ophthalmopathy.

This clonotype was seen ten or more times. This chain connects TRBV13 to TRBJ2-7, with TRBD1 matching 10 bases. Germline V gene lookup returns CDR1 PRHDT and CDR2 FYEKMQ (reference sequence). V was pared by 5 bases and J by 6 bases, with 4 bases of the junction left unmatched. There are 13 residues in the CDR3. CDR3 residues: CASSKTGGAEQYF. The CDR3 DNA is TGTGCCAGCAGCAAGACAGGGGGCGCCGAGCAGTACTTC.

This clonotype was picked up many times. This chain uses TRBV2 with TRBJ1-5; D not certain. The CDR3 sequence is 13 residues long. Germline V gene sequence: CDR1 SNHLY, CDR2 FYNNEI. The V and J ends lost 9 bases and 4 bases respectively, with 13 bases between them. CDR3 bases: TGTGCCAGTCAAACAGATTCTAATCAGCCCCAGCATTTT. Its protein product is CASQTDSNQPQHF.

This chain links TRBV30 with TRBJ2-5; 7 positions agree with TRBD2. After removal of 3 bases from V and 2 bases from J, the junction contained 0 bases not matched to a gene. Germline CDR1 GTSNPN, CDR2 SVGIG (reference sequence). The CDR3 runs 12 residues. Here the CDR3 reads CAWRGGQETQYF. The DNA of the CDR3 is TGTGCCTGGAGGGGGGGGCAAGAGACCCAGTACTTC.

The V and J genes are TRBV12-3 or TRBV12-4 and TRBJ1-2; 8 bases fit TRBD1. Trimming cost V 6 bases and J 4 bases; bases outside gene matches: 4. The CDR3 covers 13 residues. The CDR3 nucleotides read TGTGCCAGCAGGGGGACAGGCTTCTATGGCTACACCTTC. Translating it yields CASRGTGFYGYTF.

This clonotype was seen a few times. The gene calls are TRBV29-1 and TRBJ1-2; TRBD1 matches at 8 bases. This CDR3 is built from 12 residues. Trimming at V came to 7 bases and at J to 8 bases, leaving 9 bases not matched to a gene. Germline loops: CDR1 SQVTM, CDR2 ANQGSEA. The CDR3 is CSGAGQGGGYTF. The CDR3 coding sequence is TGCAGCGGGGCCGGACAGGGCGGGGGCTACACCTTC. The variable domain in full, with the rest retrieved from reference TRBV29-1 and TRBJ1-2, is SAVISQKPSRDICQRGTSLTIQCQVDSQVTMMFWYRQQPGQSLTLIATANQGSEATYESGFVIDKFPISRPNLTFSTLTVSNMSPEDSSIYLCSGAGQGGGYTFGSGTRLTVV.

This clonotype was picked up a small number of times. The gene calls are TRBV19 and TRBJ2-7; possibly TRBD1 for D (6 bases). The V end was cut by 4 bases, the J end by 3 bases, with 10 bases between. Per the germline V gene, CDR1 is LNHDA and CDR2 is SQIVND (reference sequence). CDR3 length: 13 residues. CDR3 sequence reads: CASSNQQGYEQYF. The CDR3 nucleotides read TGTGCCAGTAGTAACCAACAGGGCTACGAGCAGTACTTC.

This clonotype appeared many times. The CDR3 loop is CSVEGGQTYEQYF. The CDR3 region has the DNA TGCAGCGTTGAAGGCGGCCAAACCTACGAGCAGTACTTC. The gene calls are TRBV29-1 and TRBJ2-7; D remains unclear. Germline V gene lookup returns CDR1 SQVTM and CDR2 ANQGSEA. The CDR3 loop spans 13 amino acids. V lost 1 base and J lost 2, with 9 bases in between.

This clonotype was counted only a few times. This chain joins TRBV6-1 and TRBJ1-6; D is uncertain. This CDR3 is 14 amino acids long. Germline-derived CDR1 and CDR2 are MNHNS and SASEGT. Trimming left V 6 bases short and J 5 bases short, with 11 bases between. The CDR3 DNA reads TGTGCCAGCAGCTCCAAATATCATAATTCACCCCTCCACTTT. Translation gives CASSSKYHNSPLHF.

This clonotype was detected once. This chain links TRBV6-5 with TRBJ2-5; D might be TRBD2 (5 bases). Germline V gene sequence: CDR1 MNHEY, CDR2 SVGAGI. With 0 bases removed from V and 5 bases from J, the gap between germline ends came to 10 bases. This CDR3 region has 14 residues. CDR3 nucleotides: TGTGCCAGCAGTTACTCAACTAGTTTTGAGACCCAGTACTTC. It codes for CASSYSTSFETQYF.

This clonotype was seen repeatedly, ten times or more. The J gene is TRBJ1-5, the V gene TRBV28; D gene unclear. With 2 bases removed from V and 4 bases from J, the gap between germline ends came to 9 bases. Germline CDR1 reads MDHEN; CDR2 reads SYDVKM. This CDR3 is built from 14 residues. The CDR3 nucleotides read TGTGCCAGCAGTTTAGTAACAGATAATCAGCCCCAGCATTTT. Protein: CASSLVTDNQPQHF.

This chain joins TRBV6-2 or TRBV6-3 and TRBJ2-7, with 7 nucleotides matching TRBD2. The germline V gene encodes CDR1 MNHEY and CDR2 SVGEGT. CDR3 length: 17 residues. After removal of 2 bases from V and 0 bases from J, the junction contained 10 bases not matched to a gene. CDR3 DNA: TGTGCCAGCAGTTACAGCCGACGGCGGGGGATCTCCTACGAGCAGTACTTC. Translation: CASSYSRRRGISYEQYF.

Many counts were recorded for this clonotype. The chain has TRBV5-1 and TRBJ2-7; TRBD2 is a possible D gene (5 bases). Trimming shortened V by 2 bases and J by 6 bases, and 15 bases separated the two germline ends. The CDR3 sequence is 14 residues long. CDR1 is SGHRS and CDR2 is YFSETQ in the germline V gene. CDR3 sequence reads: CASSFRGLGFEQYF. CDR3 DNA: TGCGCCAGCAGCTTCAGAGGGCTAGGCTTCGAGCAGTACTTC.

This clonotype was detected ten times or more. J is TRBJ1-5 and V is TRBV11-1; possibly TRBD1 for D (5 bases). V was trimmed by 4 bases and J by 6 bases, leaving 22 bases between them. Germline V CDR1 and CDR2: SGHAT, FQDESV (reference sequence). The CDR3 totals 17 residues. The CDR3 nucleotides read TGTGCCAGCAGCTCAACCCTGAAGGGCAGGGCTAGTCAGCCCCAGCATTTT. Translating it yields CASSSTLKGRASQPQHF.

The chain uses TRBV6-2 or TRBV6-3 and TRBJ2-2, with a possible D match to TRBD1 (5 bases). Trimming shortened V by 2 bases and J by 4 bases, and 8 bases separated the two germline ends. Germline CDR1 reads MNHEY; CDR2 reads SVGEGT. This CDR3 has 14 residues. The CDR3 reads CASSYDSPTGELFF. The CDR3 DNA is TGTGCCAGCAGTTACGACAGCCCCACCGGGGAGCTGTTTTTT.

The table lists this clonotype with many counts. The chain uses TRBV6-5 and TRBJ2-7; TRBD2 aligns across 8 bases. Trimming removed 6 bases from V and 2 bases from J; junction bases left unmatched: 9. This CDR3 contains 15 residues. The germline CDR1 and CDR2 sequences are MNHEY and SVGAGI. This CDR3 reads CASSKWPGLAYEQYF. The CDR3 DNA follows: TGTGCCAGCAGCAAATGGCCGGGACTAGCCTACGAGCAGTACTTC.

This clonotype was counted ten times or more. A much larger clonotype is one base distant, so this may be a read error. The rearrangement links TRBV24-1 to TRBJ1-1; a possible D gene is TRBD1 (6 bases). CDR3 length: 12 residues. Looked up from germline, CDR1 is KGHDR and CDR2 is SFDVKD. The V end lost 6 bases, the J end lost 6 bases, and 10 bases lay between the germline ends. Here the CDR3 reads CATSRAGAEAFF. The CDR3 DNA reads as TGTGCCACCAGTAGGGCAGGGGCTGAAGCTTTCTTT.

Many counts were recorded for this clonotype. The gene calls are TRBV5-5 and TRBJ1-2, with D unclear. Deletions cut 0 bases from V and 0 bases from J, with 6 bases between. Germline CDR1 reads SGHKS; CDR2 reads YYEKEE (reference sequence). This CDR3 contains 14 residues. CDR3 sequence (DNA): TGTGCCAGCAGCTTGGGACAAGCTAACTATGGCTACACCTTC. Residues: CASSLGQANYGYTF.

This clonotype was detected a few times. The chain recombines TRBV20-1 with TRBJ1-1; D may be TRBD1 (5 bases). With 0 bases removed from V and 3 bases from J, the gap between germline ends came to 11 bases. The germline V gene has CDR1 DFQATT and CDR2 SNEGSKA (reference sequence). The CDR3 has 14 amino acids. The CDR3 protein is CSARDIGEDTEAFF. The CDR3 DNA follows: TGCAGTGCTAGAGATATAGGGGAGGACACTGAAGCTTTCTTT.

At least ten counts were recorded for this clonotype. DNA of the CDR3: TGCGCCAGCAGCCACCTCGGTACTTCCTACGAGCAGTACTTC. Amino acids: CASSHLGTSYEQYF. V gene TRBV4-1 combines with J gene TRBJ2-7; D gene ambiguous. The germline V gene encodes CDR1 MGHRA and CDR2 YSYEKL. The CDR3 has 14 amino acids. With 3 bases removed from V and 1 base from J, the gap between germline ends came to 10 bases.

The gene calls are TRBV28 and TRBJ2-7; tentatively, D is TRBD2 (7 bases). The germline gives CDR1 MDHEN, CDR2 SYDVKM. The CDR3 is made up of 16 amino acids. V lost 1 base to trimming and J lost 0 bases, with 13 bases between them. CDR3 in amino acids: CASSLLRGGLSYEQYF. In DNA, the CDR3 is TGTGCCAGCAGTTTATTGAGGGGGGGACTCTCCTACGAGCAGTACTTC.

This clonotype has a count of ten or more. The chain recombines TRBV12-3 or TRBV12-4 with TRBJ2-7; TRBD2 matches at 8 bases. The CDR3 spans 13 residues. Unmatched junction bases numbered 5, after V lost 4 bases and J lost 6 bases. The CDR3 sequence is CASSSSGSGEQYF. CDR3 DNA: TGTGCCAGCAGTTCCAGCGGGAGCGGCGAGCAGTACTTC.

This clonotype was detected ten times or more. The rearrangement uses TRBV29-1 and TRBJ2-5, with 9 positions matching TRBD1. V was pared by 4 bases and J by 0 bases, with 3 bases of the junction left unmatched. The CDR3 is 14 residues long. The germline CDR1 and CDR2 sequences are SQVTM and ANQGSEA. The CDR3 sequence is CSVVGDRDQETQYF. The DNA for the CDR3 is TGCAGCGTTGTAGGGGACAGGGACCAAGAGACCCAGTACTTC.

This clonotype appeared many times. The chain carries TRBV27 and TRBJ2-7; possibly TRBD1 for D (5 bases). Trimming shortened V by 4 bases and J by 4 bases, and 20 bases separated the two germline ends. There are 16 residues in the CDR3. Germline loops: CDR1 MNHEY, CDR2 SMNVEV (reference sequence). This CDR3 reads CASSSLQGRAEYEQYF. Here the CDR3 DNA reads TGTGCCAGCAGTTCCCTCCAGGGCAGGGCTGAGTACGAGCAGTACTTC.